Listed below are T cell receptor beta chains from one sample, sequenced in a study of blood T cell repertoires in COVID-19. Libraries were prepared by immunoSEQ multiplex PCR; TCRdb keeps only in-frame clonotypes and omits some of them. The repertoire has 260,000 or so clones, roughly 81% of them found once; the top ten carry 6.5% to 9.5%. Sample: peripheral blood. All receptors come from a woman older than 75 with COVID-19, enrolled during active disease. CDR3s include the opening cysteine and the closing phenylalanine or tryptophan. The D gene is left open where the match is weak. Size values are once, few and many counts, or a class for expanded clones, and some rows have none.

>TRBV27|NA|TRBJ1-6|TRBD1
TGTGCCAGCAGTTTAATACAGGGGGTCTCCTATAATTCACCCCTCCACTTT
CASSLIQGVSYNSPLHF
>TRBV27|NA|TRBJ1-5|TRBD1
TGTGCCAGCAGAAAAACAGGGGGCGGACAGCCCCAGCATTTT
CASRKTGGGQPQHF
>TRBV5-1|NA|TRBJ2-3|NA
TGCGCCAGCAGCTTCTACAGAACTCGATCCACAGATACGCAGTATTTT
CASSFYRTRSTDTQYF
>TRBV7-2|NA|TRBJ2-7|TRBD2
TGTGCCAGCAGCTTAGGTAGCGGGAGGAGCAACGAGCAGTACTTC
CASSLGSGRSNEQYF
>TRBV29-1|NA|TRBJ1-3|TRBD1
TGCAGCGTCGTGGGACAGGGGAGAAACACCATATATTTT
CSVVGQGRNTIYF
>TRBV6-4|NA|TRBJ2-3|NA
TGTGCCAGCAGTGACGGTCATGGGGGCGCAGATACGCAGTATTTT
CASSDGHGGADTQYF
>TRBV18|few|TRBJ1-2|TRBD1
TGTGCCAGCTCACCGGACAGGGGGAATGGCTACACCTTC
CASSPDRGNGYTF
>TRBV11-2|few|TRBJ1-1|TRBD1
TGTGCCAGCAGCTCGATACGCCCGGGACAGGGAGCCGAAGCTTTCTTT
CASSSIRPGQGAEAFF
>TRBV2|NA|TRBJ2-7|TRBD1
TGTGCCACCAGCAGAGGCAGGGGGTTATACGAGCAGTACTTC
CATSRGRGLYEQYF
>TRBV2|NA|TRBJ1-2|TRBD1
TGTGCCAGCAGTATTGGGACAGGAGGAAACTATGGCTACACCTTC
CASSIGTGGNYGYTF
>TRBV28|NA|TRBJ1-5|TRBD1
TGTGCCAGCCAAGCGGCCGGGACAGGCAATCAGCCCCAGCATTTT
CASQAAGTGNQPQHF
>TRBV9|NA|TRBJ1-2|TRBD1
TGTGCCAGCAGCGGCCGGGACAGGGGAAGCTATGGCTACACCTTC
CASSGRDRGSYGYTF
>TRBV5-4|NA|TRBJ1-1|NA
TGTGCCAGCAGCTTGGGAGGGAGGGTAACTGAAGCTTTCTTT
CASSLGGRVTEAFF
>TRBV18|NA|TRBJ1-2|NA
TGTGCCAGCTCACCACAAGGCCAGGGGAAGAACTATGGCTACACCTTC
CASSPQGQGKNYGYTF
>TRBV5-1|NA|TRBJ2-5|NA
TGCGCCAGCAGCTTGGCCAAGGGGCGAGAGACCCAGTACTTC
CASSLAKGRETQYF
>TRBV4-2|NA|TRBJ1-5|TRBD1
TGTGCCAGCAGCCAAGATCGACAGGGTAATCAGCCCCAGCATTTT
CASSQDRQGNQPQHF
>TRBV5-1|few|TRBJ1-3|NA
TGCGCCAGCAGCACGGACAGTTCCTCTGGAAACACCATATATTTT
CASSTDSSSGNTIYF
>TRBV7-2|NA|TRBJ1-2|TRBD1
TGTGCCAGCAGTCAACAGGGGGCTAACTATGGCTACACCTTC
CASSQQGANYGYTF
>TRBV18|once|TRBJ2-7|NA
TGTGCCAGCTCATCCTTAGAAGGGGATGCCGAGCAGTACTTC
CASSSLEGDAEQYF
>TRBV7-3|NA|TRBJ2-2|NA
TGTGCCAGCAGCTTATCAGGACACCCGAACACCGGGGAGCTGTTTTTT
CASSLSGHPNTGELFF
>TRBV19|NA|TRBJ1-2|TRBD1
TGTGCCAGTACCGGGACAGCAGATGGCTACACCTTC
CASTGTADGYTF
>TRBV7-2|NA|TRBJ2-2|TRBD1
TGTGCCAGCAGCCCTCGACAGGGCAGGACCGGGGAGCTGTTTTTT
CASSPRQGRTGELFF
>TRBV10-3|NA|TRBJ1-1|TRBD1
TGTGCCATCAGTGAAAATGGACAGGATAGCACTGAAGCTTTCTTT
CAISENGQDSTEAFF
>TRBV7-2|NA|TRBJ2-1|NA
TGTGCCAGCAGCTTTGCGGGGCTGCAGTTCTTC
CASSFAGLQFF
>TRBV4-3|NA|TRBJ2-7|NA
TGCGCCAGCAGCCAAGATCTCGACTCCGCCGCCTACGAGCAGTACTTC
CASSQDLDSAAYEQYF
>TRBV7-9|NA|TRBJ1-5|TRBD1
TGTGCCAGCAGCTTAGGGACAGGGGGCCTCAATCAGCCCCAGCATTTT
CASSLGTGGLNQPQHF
>TRBV29-1|NA|TRBJ2-2|NA
TGCAGCGTTTACAACCCGAACACCGGGGAGCTGTTTTTT
CSVYNPNTGELFF
>TRBV9|once|TRBJ1-2|NA
TGTGCCAGCAGCCCGGGGCTCCGGGGGATATATGGCTACACCTTC
CASSPGLRGIYGYTF
>TRBV7-9|NA|TRBJ1-6|NA
TGTGCCAGCAGCCGAGATAATTCACCCCTCCACTTT
CASSRDNSPLHF
>TRBV21-1|once|TRBJ1-6|NA
TGTGCCAGCAGCTACAGGGGCCGGGGGTTCAGGGGTTCACCCCTCCACTTT
CASSYRGRGFRGSPLHF
>TRBV27|NA|TRBJ1-5|NA
TGTGCCAGCAGTATCCAGGGTGGCAATCAGCCCCAGCATTTT
CASSIQGGNQPQHF
>TRBV2|NA|TRBJ1-5|TRBD1
TGTGCCAGCAGCCCATTTTTCAGGGGGCATCAGCCCCAGCATTTT
CASSPFFRGHQPQHF
>TRBV7-2|NA|TRBJ2-3|NA
TGTGCCAGCAGCTTAGCGCTGAGACAGAGACGAGATACGCAGTATTTT
CASSLALRQRRDTQYF
>TRBV19|NA|TRBJ2-2|TRBD1
TGTGCCAGTAGTGCCTCGACAGGGGGCTGGGCCGGGGAGCTGCTTTTT
CASSASTGGWAGELLF
>TRBV7-7|once|TRBJ2-1|NA
TGTGCTAGCAGCTTAGGAGGGTCCTATGAGCAGTTCTTC
CASSLGGSYEQFF
>TRBV10-1|NA|TRBJ2-3|NA
TGCGCCAGCAGTCTTACTGTCACAGATACGCAGTATTTT
CASSLTVTDTQYF
>TRBV5-1|NA|TRBJ1-1|NA
TGCGCCAGCAGCTTGGTTCCAAACTTGAACACTGAAGCTTTCTTT
CASSLVPNLNTEAFF
>TRBV5-1|few|TRBJ2-7|NA
TGCGCCAGCAGCTCCCTCGGGGGGCCCTACGAGCAGTACTTC
CASSSLGGPYEQYF
>TRBV25-1|NA|TRBJ2-7|NA
TGTGCCAGCAGTGAATATCCCAGGGACGAGCAGTACTTC
CASSEYPRDEQYF
>TRBV5-1|NA|TRBJ2-2|NA
TGCGCCAGCAGCTATCGCTCGCAGGGGAGCACCGGGGAGCTGTTTTTT
CASSYRSQGSTGELFF
>TRBV3-1/TRBV3-2|NA|TRBJ2-7|TRBD1
TGTGCCAGCAGCCAGCCCACGGGACAGGGGGCGCTTGAGCAGTACTTC
CASSQPTGQGALEQYF
>TRBV24-1|NA|TRBJ2-3|TRBD1
TGTGCCATCTCAGGGGGCGGCACAGATACGCAGTATTTT
CAISGGGTDTQYF
>TRBV7-9|few|TRBJ2-2|NA
TGTGCCAGCAGCTTAAAGGAGGGGGCAGTAGCCGGGGAGCTGTTTTTT
CASSLKEGAVAGELFF
>TRBV15|NA|TRBJ1-4|NA
TGTGCCACCAGCAGACCAATTAAGAGTGAAAAACTGTTTTTT
CATSRPIKSEKLFF
>TRBV4-1|few|TRBJ1-1|TRBD1
TGCGCCAGCAGCCCTAGGACAGGGTCCACAGAACAAGGGGCTTTCTTT
CASSPRTGSTEQGAFF
>TRBV11-3|NA|TRBJ2-5|NA
TGTGCCAGCAGCTACACGGGGGTCGAGACCCAGTACTTC
CASSYTGVETQYF
>TRBV12-3/TRBV12-4|NA|TRBJ2-7|TRBD2
TGTGCCAGCAGTCTAGCGGCCCCCTACGAGCAGTACTTC
CASSLAAPYEQYF
>TRBV29-1|NA|TRBJ2-5|NA
TGCAGCGTTGGGCGCGACACCCGAGGGGAGACCCAGTACTTC
CSVGRDTRGETQYF
>TRBV9|NA|TRBJ2-1|TRBD2
TGTGCCAGCAGCTCAAGAAGAGGCCTAGCGGGAGTGGAGCAGTTCTTC
CASSSRRGLAGVEQFF